This entry lists 13 T cell receptor beta chains sequenced from one sample in a study of cytomegalovirus exposure and HLA in healthy donors. Assay used: immunoSEQ multiplex PCR; TCRdb lists only in-frame clones, some missing. The sample yields hundreds of thousands of clones, around 86% seen once. The sample taken for sequencing was PBMCs. The source of these receptors is a woman younger than 35 in good health and CMV-seronegative.

This clone was seen only a few times. This chain links TRBV7-2 with TRBJ1-2, with D possibly matching TRBD1 (5 bases). Germline V gene sequence: CDR1 SGHTA, CDR2 FQGNSA. Trimming stripped 5 bases from V and 7 bases from J, with 14 bases between. This CDR3 spans 13 amino acids. This CDR3 reads CASSLEGVRGYTF. The CDR3 nucleotides read TGTGCCAGCAGCCTAGAAGGGGTCCGTGGCTACACCTTC.

The CDR3 DNA is TGTGCCAGCAGCCCCGAGGTGGGACAGTACCCATCTGGGGCCAACGTCCTGACTTTC. Translated, it gives CASSPEVGQYPSGANVLTF. V and J are TRBV7-9 and TRBJ2-6, with 7 bases aligning to TRBD1. J lost 1 base, V lost 5 bases, and 14 bases had no gene match. This CDR3 comprises 19 residues. Germline V CDR1 and CDR2: SEHNR, FQNEAQ (reference sequence).

The chain has TRBV6-5 and TRBJ2-3, with a weak D call TRBD2 (5 bases). Germline CDR1 MNHEY, CDR2 SVGAGI. This CDR3 spans 13 amino acids. V shed 6 bases and J shed 2 bases, with 9 bases lying between them. The CDR3 region is CASRDWVTDTQYF. CDR3 DNA sequence: TGTGCCAGCAGGGACTGGGTCACAGATACGCAGTATTTT.

The chain joins TRBV15 to TRBJ2-7; no clear D gene. CDR1 is LNHNV, CDR2 YYDKDF, per germline (reference sequence). The ends were cut back, 2 bases at V and 2 bases at J, with 13 bases in the middle. CDR3 size: 15 residues. CDR3 residues: CATSRQPTGTYEQYF. The CDR3 DNA reads TGTGCCACCAGCAGACAACCGACGGGTACCTACGAGCAGTACTTC.

The chain carries TRBV2 and TRBJ1-5; 8 nucleotides agree with TRBD1. The trim removed 8 bases at V and 5 bases at J, leaving 11 bases unmatched. CDR3 size: 15 residues. The germline gives CDR1 SNHLY, CDR2 FYNNEI. The CDR3 spells CASSERQGRDQPQHF. The DNA for the CDR3 is TGTGCCAGCTCCGAGAGACAGGGGAGGGATCAGCCCCAGCATTTT.

The V call is TRBV9, the J call TRBJ1-2; tentatively, D is TRBD1 (5 bases). Deletions cut 2 bases from V and 6 bases from J, with 8 bases between. This CDR3 has 12 residues. CDR1 and CDR2 from the germline V gene are SGDLS and YYNGEE. For the CDR3, the DNA is TGTGCCAGCAGCGTGCCGACAGATGGCTACACCTTC. Translated: CASSVPTDGYTF.

This chain links TRBV6-5 with TRBJ2-2, with D maybe TRBD2 (6 bases). The V end lost 2 bases, the J end lost 6 bases, and 10 bases lay between the germline ends. The CDR3 runs to 14 residues. Germline V gene lookup returns CDR1 MNHEY and CDR2 SVGAGI. The DNA of the CDR3 is TGTGCCAGCAGTTACGCCCCGGGAGCCGGGGAGCTGTTTTTT. Protein: CASSYAPGAGELFF.

The rearrangement uses TRBV4-1 and TRBJ1-1; D unresolved. CDR1 is MGHRA and CDR2 is YSYEKL in the germline V gene. This CDR3 comprises 14 residues. Trimming removed 1 base from V and 3 bases from J, with 9 bases in between. DNA for the CDR3: TGCGCCAGCAGCCAAGCGGTCGACTACACTGAAGCTTTCTTT. Encoded protein: CASSQAVDYTEAFF.

On this clone: At one end the junction does not follow the germline gene, possibly because of a read error. The V and J genes are TRBV6-1 and TRBJ2-5; D is perhaps TRBD2 (6 bases). This CDR3 region has 14 residues. Germline V gives CDR1 MNHNS, CDR2 SASEGT. In DNA, the CDR3 is TGTGCCAGCAGAGAAGGGAGGACGCGAGAGACCCAGTACTTC. Its translation: CASREGRTRETQYF.

The chain carries TRBV4-1 and TRBJ1-4; D is unresolved. The CDR3 is made up of 15 amino acids. V dropped 1 base and J dropped 8 bases, with 14 bases sitting between them. The germline CDR1 and CDR2 sequences are MGHRA and YSYEKL. CDR3 loop: CASSQASREGEKLFF. The DNA for the CDR3 is TGCGCCAGCAGCCAAGCAAGTAGGGAGGGCGAAAAACTGTTTTTT.

The V and J genes are TRBV10-3 and TRBJ2-7, with D perhaps TRBD1 (5 bases). V lost 4 bases and J lost 5, with 12 bases in between. CDR1 and CDR2 from the germline V gene are ENHRY and SYGVKD. CDR3 size: 13 residues. The CDR3 bases are TGTGCCATCAGTGGAGCAGGGTATAACGAGCAGTACTTC. It codes for CAISGAGYNEQYF.

This clone showed up just a few times. J is TRBJ2-7 and V is TRBV5-4, with 10 bases identical to TRBD1. The CDR3 spans 15 residues. Germline CDR1 and CDR2: SGHNT and YYREEE (reference sequence). J gave up 3 bases and V 0 bases, and 3 bases lay outside the gene matches. CDR3 protein: CASSLGTGGNYEQYF. The CDR3 region has the DNA TGTGCCAGCAGCTTGGGGACAGGGGGTAACTACGAGCAGTACTTC.

The V gene is TRBV19, the J gene TRBJ1-1; tentatively, D is TRBD1 (6 bases). CDR3 length: 15 amino acids. Per the germline V gene, CDR1 is LNHDA and CDR2 is SQIVND (reference sequence). V was pared by 9 bases and J by 1 base, with 18 bases between. CDR3 amino acids: CASSSPKTGNTEAFF. The CDR3, as DNA: TGTGCCAGCAGCAGCCCTAAGACAGGGAACACTGAAGCTTTCTTT.